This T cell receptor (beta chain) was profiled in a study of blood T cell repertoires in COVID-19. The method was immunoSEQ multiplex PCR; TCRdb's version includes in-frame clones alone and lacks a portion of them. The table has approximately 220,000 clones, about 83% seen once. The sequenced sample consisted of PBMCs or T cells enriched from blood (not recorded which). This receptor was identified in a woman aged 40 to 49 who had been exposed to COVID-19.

The CDR3 protein is CASSIRLAEANEQFF. The CDR3 nucleotides are TGTGCCAGCAGCATCCGACTAGCGGAGGCCAATGAGCAGTTCTTC. This chain links TRBV7-3 with TRBJ2-1; 9 bases fit TRBD2. The CDR3 covers 15 residues. Germline trimming cut 5 bases from V and 6 bases from J; bases unmatched to any gene: 8. Germline assignment: CDR1 SGHTA and CDR2 FQGTGA.